The present entry profiles one T cell receptor (beta chain) with its context. This entry is derived from a study of multiple sclerosis patients with progressive multifocal leukoencephalopathy. Each PCR contained spiked synthetic TR CDR3 controls spanning every V-J pairing. Assay used: immunoSEQ multiplex PCR; TCRdb lists only in-frame clones, some missing. The repertoire holds around 27,000 clones, with about 90% as singletons. The germline V gene has CDR1 MNHEY and CDR2 SVGAGI. The CDR3 is 16 amino acids. Trimming removed 4 bases from V and 5 bases from J; junction bases left unmatched: 14. Described time point: roughly 13 months of natalizumab therapy. The control group, sampled over time, had multiple sclerosis, received natalizumab and did not develop PML. Every listed patient previously received interferon beta; all PML patients were women. T1 and T2 blood were collected at 6 and 12 months of natalizumab.

V gene TRBV6-5 combines with J gene TRBJ2-7; TRBD1 aligns across 7 bases. Sequences were derived from PBMCs, sampled from a patient treated with natalizumab. This clonotype was sampled from a human donor with multiple sclerosis. The CDR3 region is CASSSTYRQGGNEQYF. In nucleotides, the CDR3 is TGTGCCAGCAGTTCCACTTACAGACAGGGCGGCAACGAGCAGTACTTC.